This is a list of T cell receptor beta chains from one sample in a study of OX40 agonist ivuxolimab in advanced cancers. Assay: immunoSEQ multiplex PCR; the TCRdb copy retains only in-frame clones and omits some. The table includes about 46,000 clones, 75% to 90% detected once. The specimen comprised CD4+ or CD8+ T cells sorted from blood, sampled in a trial of the OX40 agonist ivuxolimab. The receptors originated from an adult with an advanced solid tumor such as melanoma, head and neck, liver or kidney cancer. Both conserved end residues are part of each CDR3. The order of the fields is V gene, J gene, D gene, CDR3 DNA, CDR3 protein. The D gene is left open where the match is weak.

TRBV5-6	TRBJ1-1	NA	TGTGCCAGCAGCCCTGGGGCAGGGTACGATGAAGCTTTCTTT	CASSPGAGYDEAFF
TRBV5-6	TRBJ1-2	NA	TGTGCCAGCAGTCCAGGGGTGGACATCAACTATGGCTACACCTTC	CASSPGVDINYGYTF
TRBV2	TRBJ2-7	TRBD1	TGTGCCACTACGACCCCGAAGGGTGGGACAGCGACCTCCTACGAGCAGTACTTC	CATTTPKGGTATSYEQYF
TRBV27	TRBJ2-4	NA	TGTGCCGTAATAGACCGGGGCAAAAACATTCAGTACTTC	CAVIDRGKNIQYF
TRBV28	TRBJ2-7	NA	TGTGCCAGCAGTTTATTGGCAGGGGGGCCTTACGAGCAGTACTTC	CASSLLAGGPYEQYF
TRBV30	TRBJ1-2	NA	TGTGCCTGGAGTGTACTCGAGGATGGCTACACCTTC	CAWSVLEDGYTF
TRBV30	TRBJ1-5	NA	TGTGCCTGGAGTGTAGACGTAAATCAGCCCCAGCATTTT	CAWSVDVNQPQHF
TRBV2	TRBJ1-6	NA	TGTGCCAGCAGTTCGAGAGTACAGGGTCCATCGTATAATTCACCCCTCCACTTT	CASSSRVQGPSYNSPLHF
TRBV30	TRBJ2-1	NA	TGTGCCTGGACCCACTACAATGAGCAGTTCTTC	CAWTHYNEQFF
TRBV5-6	TRBJ2-7	TRBD1	TGTGCCAGCAGCTTGGGACAGGGGTTTGGCGAGCAGTACTTC	CASSLGQGFGEQYF